The 27 T cell receptor beta chains listed next were all sequenced from one sample in a study of metastatic and nonmetastatic thyroid tumors. Treatment of any kind had been given to no patient before thyroid surgery. TCRdb re-analyzed the PCR reads through MiXCR. The table lists roughly 25,000 clones, 15% of them singletons, with approximately 3.3% in the top ten. The sample comprised blood. These receptor sequences come from a female donor with papillary thyroid cancer or a benign thyroid nodule (not recorded which). Some clones in this sample may be carry-over from other donors' samples.

In its sample, this clone was seen many times. The chain recombines TRBV9 with TRBJ2-5; 7 nucleotides match TRBD1. V shed 3 bases, J shed 2 bases, and the junction held 13 bases outside the gene matches. This CDR3 region has 17 residues. Germline CDR1 is SGDLS and CDR2 is YYNGEE. The CDR3 sequence: CASSAGTTGPIQETQYF. CDR3 DNA: TGTGCCAGCAGCGCCGGGACGACAGGGCCCATACAAGAGACCCAGTACTTC.

This clone has more than one count but fewer than ten. V gene TRBV28 combines with J gene TRBJ2-1; no clear D. Trimming removed 7 bases at V and 6 bases at J, with 13 bases between. CDR1 is MDHEN and CDR2 is SYDVKM in the germline V gene. This CDR3 is 13 amino acids long. In DNA form, the CDR3 reads TGTGCCAGCAATGAGTGGGCAGGCAATGAGCAGTTCTTC. This codes for CASNEWAGNEQFF.

This clone qualifies as medium-sized (0.01 to 0.1%). The chain combines TRBV6-1 with TRBJ1-2; D is ambiguous. The CDR3 spans 17 residues. Germline V gene data show CDR1 as MNHNS and CDR2 as SASEGT. The V and J ends lost 6 bases and 1 base respectively, with 21 bases between them. CDR3 coding DNA: TGTGCCAGCAGGGGGATGGTCCTGGACGGATATAACTATGGCTACACCTTC. It yields the protein CASRGMVLDGYNYGYTF.

This clone was seen ten or more times. The CDR3 DNA is TGTGCCAGCAGCGCCATACAGGGTTCAGATACGCAGTATTTT. It yields the protein CASSAIQGSDTQYF. This chain uses TRBV9 with TRBJ2-3, with a weak D call TRBD1 (6 bases). The CDR3 loop spans 14 amino acids. With 3 bases removed from V and 4 bases from J, the gap between germline ends came to 12 bases. Germline values: CDR1 SGDLS, CDR2 YYNGEE.

This clone occurred many times. J is TRBJ2-5 and V is TRBV7-2; tentatively, D is TRBD1 (5 bases). V gave up 2 bases and J gave up 5 bases, with 12 bases separating them. The CDR3 contains 14 residues. Per germline, CDR1 SGHTA and CDR2 FQGNSA. The CDR3 is CASSLNGQGETQYF. CDR3 DNA: TGTGCCAGCAGCTTAAATGGGCAGGGCGAGACCCAGTACTTC.

This clone was recorded many times. In nucleotides, the CDR3 is TGTGCCAGCAGCTTACGGGTCCTAGCGGGGAACAATGAGCAGTTCTTC. Amino acid sequence: CASSLRVLAGNNEQFF. The chain employs TRBV11-3 and TRBJ2-1, with 9 bases that match TRBD2. V lost 2 bases to trimming and J lost 5 bases; unmatched junction nucleotides: 7. The germline V gene encodes CDR1 SGHNT and CDR2 YENEEA. CDR3 length equals 16 residues. The full variable domain, with the rest looked up from reference TRBV11-3 and TRBJ2-1, is EAGVVQSPRYKIIEKKQPVAFWCNPISGHNTLYWYLQNLGQGPELLIRYENEEAVDDSQLPKDRFSAERLKGVDSTLKIQPAELGDSAVYLCASSLRVLAGNNEQFFGPGTRLTVL.

This clone occurred many times. The V call is TRBV2, the J call TRBJ1-5; weak D call: TRBD1 (6 bases). In germline, CDR1 is SNHLY, CDR2 FYNNEI. The CDR3 sequence is 15 residues long. V was trimmed by 2 bases and J by 7 bases, leaving 15 bases between them. This CDR3 is CASSEREQGGQPQHF. For the CDR3, the DNA is TGTGCCAGCAGTGAACGTGAACAGGGTGGACAGCCCCAGCATTTT.

This clone showed up many times. The V and J genes are TRBV9 and TRBJ2-5, with D perhaps matching TRBD2 (5 bases). The CDR3 length is 13 residues. Per germline, CDR1 SGDLS and CDR2 YYNGEE. V dropped 4 bases and J dropped 3 bases, with 10 bases sitting between them. The CDR3 reads CASSPPGKETQYF. DNA for the CDR3: TGTGCCAGCAGCCCCCCGGGGAAAGAGACCCAGTACTTC.

This clone was detected many times. For the CDR3, the DNA is TGTGCCAGCAGCTTAATCGCCGGCAACACAGATACGCAGTATTTT. This translates into CASSLIAGNTDTQYF. The chain recombines TRBV7-9 with TRBJ2-3; no firm D call. The CDR3 has 15 amino acids. The germline V gene has CDR1 SEHNR and CDR2 FQNEAQ (reference sequence). V lost 2 bases and J lost 2, with 11 bases in between.

This clone has just a few counts. This sequence joins TRBV9 and TRBJ2-7, with D possibly being TRBD1 (6 bases). CDR1 is SGDLS, CDR2 YYNGEE, per germline. V lost 3 bases, J lost 5 bases, and 18 bases lay in between. The CDR3 length is 15 residues. The CDR3 DNA follows: TGTGCCAGCAGCGGGGGACATTGGAGAAGAAACGAGCAGTACTTC. Its protein is CASSGGHWRRNEQYF. The full variable domain, in which reference TRBV9 and TRBJ2-7 provide the parts outside the CDR3, is DSGVTQTPKHLITATGQRVTLRCSPRSGDLSVYWYQQSLDQGLQFLIQYYNGEERAKGNILERFSAQQFPDLHSELNLSSLELGDSALYFCASSGGHWRRNEQYFGPGTRLTVT.

This clone was detected many times. The chain carries TRBV7-8 and TRBJ2-1; 9 nucleotides align to TRBD2. Germline V lookup: CDR1 SGHVS, CDR2 FQNEAQ. The CDR3 contains 15 residues. Trimming at V came to 5 bases and at J to 0 bases, leaving 2 bases not matched to a gene. The DNA of the CDR3 is TGTGCCAGCAGCGTTAGCGGGAGCTCCTACAATGAGCAGTTCTTC. Its translation: CASSVSGSSYNEQFF.

At least ten counts were recorded for this clone. The chain uses TRBV4-1 and TRBJ2-5, with a tentative D call TRBD2 (5 bases). V was shortened by 0 bases and J by 4 bases, with 9 bases between the two germline ends. Germline V CDR1 and CDR2: MGHRA, YSYEKL. This CDR3 contains 14 residues. In DNA, the CDR3 is TGCGCCAGCAGCCAAGAGGTGGGGAGAGAGACCCAGTACTTC. This codes for CASSQEVGRETQYF.

This clone was seen more than once but under ten times. The rearrangement joins TRBV6-1 to TRBJ1-3; D might be TRBD1 (5 bases). V lost 5 bases, J lost 10 bases, and 15 bases lay in between. Germline CDR1 is MNHNS and CDR2 is SASEGT. This CDR3 has 13 amino acids. The CDR3 here is CASSRWGEDTIYF. The CDR3 DNA is TGTGCCAGCAGTCGGTGGGGGGAGGATACCATATATTTT.

This clone was observed a handful of times. Without the conserved terminal phenylalanine or tryptophan, this CDR3 likely stems from a read error. It is unclear where the CDR3 begins or ends on the DNA, so no DNA is shown, and the CDR3 is as TCRdb lists it. The chain combines TRBV28 with TRBJ2-7. The CDR3 numbers 10 amino acids, ends counted. Germline loops: CDR1 MDHEN, CDR2 SYDVKM. The CDR3 spells CASSGSSVLL.

This clone was seen ten or more times. This chain connects TRBV18 to TRBJ2-2; no reliable D call. This CDR3 region has 12 residues. The germline gives CDR1 KGHSH, CDR2 LQKENI. The V gene lost 2 bases and the J gene lost 6 bases, with 4 bases spanning the gap. The CDR3 coding sequence is TGTGCCAGCTCACCAGGGGCCGGGGAGCTGTTTTTT. It translates to CASSPGAGELFF.

This clone was found many times. The rearrangement uses TRBV7-2 and TRBJ1-1; TRBD1 might be the D (5 bases). This CDR3 has 13 amino acids. V gave up 0 bases and J gave up 7 bases, with 9 bases separating them. Germline V gene data show CDR1 as SGHTA and CDR2 as FQGNSA. The CDR3: CASSLAATVEAFF. CDR3 in DNA: TGTGCCAGCAGCTTAGCGGCGACAGTTGAAGCTTTCTTT. The full variable domain, its missing parts supplied by reference TRBV7-2 and TRBJ1-1, is GAGVSQSPSNKVTEKGKDVELRCDPISGHTALYWYRQSLGQGLEFLIYFQGNSAPDKSGLPSDRFSAERTGGSVSTLTIQRTQQEDSAVYLCASSLAATVEAFFGQGTRLTVV.

A few counts support this clone. The V call is TRBV19, the J call TRBJ2-3; tentatively, D is TRBD1 (6 bases). Germline CDR1 LNHDA, CDR2 SQIVND (reference sequence). This CDR3 has 14 residues. Trimming removed 5 bases at V and 15 bases at J, with 24 bases between. CDR3 sequence reads: CASSAGVGAKGQYF. The CDR3, as DNA: TGTGCCAGTAGTGCAGGGGTAGGGGCAAAAGGTCAATATTTT. The entire variable domain, with the rest obtained from reference TRBV19 and TRBJ2-3, is as follows: DGGITQSPKYLFRKEGQNVTLSCEQNLNHDAMYWYRQDPGQGLRLIYYSQIVNDFQKGDIAEGYSVSREKKESFPLTVTSAQKNPTAFYLCASSAGVGAKGQYFGPGTRLTVL.

This clone was recorded at least ten times. The chain is built from TRBV7-9 and TRBJ2-1; TRBD2 matches 13 bases. Germline loops: CDR1 SEHNR, CDR2 FQNEAQ (reference sequence). V shed 1 base, J shed 4 bases, and the junction held 4 bases outside the gene matches. CDR3 length: 17 amino acids. As DNA, the CDR3 is TGTGCCAGCAGCTTAGGGCAGGGACTAGCGGGATACAATGAGCAGTTCTTC. Protein sequence: CASSLGQGLAGYNEQFF.

Within the sample, this clone is medium-sized (0.01 to 0.1%). The V call is TRBV20-1, the J call TRBJ1-2; TRBD1 agrees at 8 bases. V gave up 3 bases and J gave up 7 bases; unmatched junction bases: 7. Germline CDR1 is DFQATT and CDR2 is SNEGSKA (reference sequence). The CDR3 covers 13 residues. DNA of the CDR3: TGCAGTGCTAGTACCGGGACAGGAAGTGGCTACACCTTC. Encoded protein: CSASTGTGSGYTF.

There are a few counts of this clone. A much bigger clone sits one base away, suggesting this may be a read error. This chain joins TRBV6-2 or TRBV6-3 and TRBJ1-1; D may be TRBD1 (6 bases). There are 16 residues in the CDR3. CDR1 is MNHEY and CDR2 is SVGEGT in the germline V gene. The DNA of the CDR3 is TGTGCCAGCAGCCCCGGGAGTCTGAGGGGGATTTCTGAGGCTTTCTTT. Translation: CASSPGSLRGISEAFF.

The rearrangement uses TRBV30 and TRBJ2-2, with TRBD2 matching 12 bases. Germline V CDR1 and CDR2: GTSNPN, SVGIG (reference sequence). There are 15 residues in the CDR3. The V segment lost 3 bases and the J segment 3 bases; nucleotides outside the gene matches: 2. CDR3 sequence (DNA): TGTGCCTGGAGCGGGACTAGCGGGTACACCGGGGAGCTGTTTTTT. This codes for CAWSGTSGYTGELFF.

On this clone itself: A much larger clone differs by one base, so this may be a read error. The rearrangement uses TRBV9 and TRBJ2-2; TRBD1 matches 8 bases. This CDR3 has 19 amino acids. The germline gives CDR1 SGDLS, CDR2 YYNGEE. The CDR3 sequence: CSSSVFPDPDRVWTGELFF. In DNA form, the CDR3 reads TGTTCCAGCAGCGTATTCCCCGATCCGGACAGGGTTTGGACCGGGGAGCTGTTTTTT.

The chain is built from TRBV20-1 and TRBJ2-7; 12 bases map to TRBD1. Trimming took 1 base from V and 2 from J; bases not matched to a gene: 12. This CDR3 has 18 amino acids. Per the germline V gene, CDR1 is DFQATT and CDR2 is SNEGSKA (reference sequence). In DNA, the CDR3 is TGCAGTGCTAGAGGGAATCCGGGACAGGGGGCCCTACCCTACGAGCAGTACTTC. It yields the protein CSARGNPGQGALPYEQYF.

This clone was observed at least ten times. The chain links TRBV6-1 to TRBJ2-6; 7 nucleotides align to TRBD1. Germline trimming cut 6 bases from V and 1 base from J; bases unmatched to any gene: 6. In germline, CDR1 is MNHNS, CDR2 SASEGT. CDR3 length equals 16 residues. The CDR3 region has the DNA TGTGCCAGCAGGGAAAGGGGGCGGTCTGGGGCCAACGTCCTGACTTTC. It is translated as CASRERGRSGANVLTF.

The table lists this clone with many counts. The gene calls are TRBV29-1 and TRBJ1-1; D gene ambiguous. V gave up 4 bases and J gave up 3 bases, with 9 bases separating them. The CDR3 extends over 12 amino acids. Germline V CDR1 and CDR2: SQVTM, ANQGSEA. CDR3 DNA: TGCAGCGTTGTGAGGCCGGACACTGAAGCTTTCTTT. It is translated as CSVVRPDTEAFF.

At least ten counts were recorded for this clone. A read error may account for a junction end that differs from germline. The rearrangement links TRBV16 to TRBJ2-3; D may be TRBD1 (7 bases). CDR3 length equals 17 residues. Germline values: CDR1 KGHSY, CDR2 FQNENV. CDR3 amino acids: CASTQSGDSLSTDTQYF. The CDR3 region has the DNA TGTGCCAGCACCCAATCGGGGGACAGCCTTAGCACAGATACGCAGTATTTT.

This clone was observed at least ten times. Other DNA variants within this sample encode the same CDR3. CDR3 amino acids: CASSPGGQGGYGYTF. The CDR3 nucleotides read TGTGCCAGCAGCCCCGGGGGGCAGGGCGGCTATGGCTACACCTTC. The chain joins TRBV9 to TRBJ1-2; TRBD1 might be the D (6 bases). V was clipped by 4 bases and J by 4 bases, with 17 bases between them. Germline loops: CDR1 SGDLS, CDR2 YYNGEE. The CDR3 totals 15 residues.